This TCR beta chain stems from a study of T-cell memory formation after mild COVID-19. Study summary: The study found TCR clusters largely donor specific.

From germline, CDR1 is MGHRA and CDR2 YSYEKL. Trimming removed 0 bases from V and 1 base from J, with 16 bases in between. This CDR3 comprises 18 residues. Constant-segment primers were used for 5'RACE, and the resulting TCR alpha and TCR beta cDNA libraries carried sample barcodes and UMIs. TCRdb reprocessed the 5' RACE reads via MiXCR and lists one record per CDR3 protein. The sample lists roughly 340,000 distinct CDR3 sequences; roughly 15% were seen once. Source material: PBMCs or a T cell subset sorted from them (not recorded which). The chain joins TRBV4-1 to TRBJ2-4, with D perhaps TRBD2 (5 bases). The sequence came from a man aged 18-30 years who had mild COVID-19 (a few samples of this study predate the infection). Cell type and time point are not known. CDR3 protein: CASSQEVRLAGAKNIQYF. Here the CDR3 DNA reads TGCGCCAGCAGCCAAGAGGTGCGGCTAGCTGGGGCCAAAAACATTCAGTACTTC.